This TCR beta chain stems from a study of T-cell reconstitution after alpha-beta-depleted transplantation in children. Construction of the TCRbeta library involved unique molecular identifiers. One entry per CDR3 protein results from TCRdb running MiXCR on the PCR reads. The repertoire holds about 540,000 distinct CDR3 sequences, with around 16% as singletons. Germline CDR1 reads SGHKS; CDR2 reads YYEKEE (reference sequence). The CDR3 runs to 12 residues. Between the trimmed V and J ends, which lost 2 bases and 8 bases, there was a span of 8 bases. Material: PBMCs from the stem cell graft donor, obtained from the stem cell graft. This TCR was sampled from a human donor who donated a stem cell graft to a child with acute lymphoblastic leukemia. The chain couples TRBV5-5 to TRBJ1-3, with no clear D. The CDR3 is CASSLGLDTIYF. Here the CDR3 DNA reads TGTGCCAGCAGCTTAGGATTGGACACCATATATTTT.